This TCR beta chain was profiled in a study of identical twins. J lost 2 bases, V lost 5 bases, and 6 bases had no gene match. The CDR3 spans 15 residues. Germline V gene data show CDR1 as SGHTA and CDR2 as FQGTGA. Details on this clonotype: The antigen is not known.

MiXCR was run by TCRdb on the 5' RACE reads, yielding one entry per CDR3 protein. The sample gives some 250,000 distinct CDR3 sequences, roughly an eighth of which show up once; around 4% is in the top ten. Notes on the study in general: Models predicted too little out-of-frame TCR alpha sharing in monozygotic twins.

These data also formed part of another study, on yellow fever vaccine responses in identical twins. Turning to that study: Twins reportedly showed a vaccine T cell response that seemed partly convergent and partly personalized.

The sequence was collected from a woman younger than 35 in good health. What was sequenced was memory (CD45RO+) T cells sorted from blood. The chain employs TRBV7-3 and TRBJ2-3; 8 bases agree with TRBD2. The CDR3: CASSQTGGPTDTQYF. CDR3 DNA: TGTGCCAGCAGCCAAACGGGGGGGCCCACAGATACGCAGTATTTT.